Reported below is one T cell receptor (beta chain). In the authors' methods: Quantification of nucleated cells was approximated via reference gene primer amplification. This table comes from immunoSEQ multiplex PCR, and its TCRdb copy is limited to in-frame clones, with some not included. D and trimming were read from the DNA, whereas the V and J calls and clone size are those reported in that table. The sample holds about 120,000 clones, about three quarters seen once. This sample was taken from a study of blood T cell repertoires in COVID-19. Study at large: Material from acute and convalescent COVID-19 was sourced from the United States, Italy and Spain. PBMCs, B-cell-depleted T cells, or T cells were the source of the cDNA or gDNA that made up the material.

The V and J ends lost 4 bases and 6 bases, in that order; junction bases with no gene match: 5. Germline CDR1 LGHDT, CDR2 YNNKEL (reference sequence). The CDR3 loop spans 14 amino acids. This chain uses TRBV3-1 (or the pseudogene TRBV3-2) with TRBJ1-4; 7 nucleotides line up with TRBD1. Specimen: peripheral blood. The TCR was taken from a woman of 80 years or more with active or convalescent COVID-19. The CDR3 nucleotides are TGTGCCAGCAGCCTCCGGACAGGACATGAAAAACTGTTTTTT. As protein: CASSLRTGHEKLFF.